Reported below is one T cell receptor beta chain. The PCR contained 60 Vbeta and 13 Jbeta primers. Only in-frame clones appear in the TCRdb table, and some are missing; sequencing was by immunoSEQ multiplex PCR. The top ten clones hold about 0.2% of a sample with fewer than 250,000 clones, 70% to 85% of them seen once. The data were taken from a study of cytomegalovirus exposure and HLA in healthy donors. Germline V gene sequence: CDR1 SGHDN, CDR2 FVKESK. This CDR3 spans 13 amino acids. V was trimmed by 7 bases and J by 8 bases, leaving 15 bases between them. Sequencing used PBMCs. This sequence originates from a girl aged 2 to 10 in good health and CMV-seronegative. This chain uses TRBV14 with TRBJ2-1; D is possibly TRBD2 (6 bases). CDR3 in DNA: TGTGCCAGCATGGGACTCGGCTTCGATGAGCAGTTCTTC. It encodes CASMGLGFDEQFF.